This TCR beta chain derives from a study of Graves' ophthalmopathy and Graves' hyperthyroidism. Other autoimmune disease, uncontrolled infection, pregnancy and lactation led to exclusion. The PBMC fraction was derived from about 10 ml of fresh peripheral blood. Germline values: CDR1 DFQATT, CDR2 SNEGSKA (reference sequence). The CDR3 spans 12 residues. Unmatched junction bases numbered 1, after V lost 5 bases and J lost 1 base. TCR beta CDR3 regions were amplified from RNA transcripts. In the first round, RT-PCR was carried out with HTBI primers, and a multiplex PCR formed the second round. TCRdb independently ran MiXCR on the multiplex PCR reads; one entry per CDR3 protein. The data contain 650,000 to 900,000 distinct CDR3 sequences, around 40% of them singletons.

The J gene is TRBJ2-7, the V gene TRBV20-1; 8 bases are a match to TRBD1. The specimen was peripheral blood. This sequence was found in an adult man with Graves' ophthalmopathy. The CDR3 DNA follows: TGCAGTGCTTGGACAGGGTCCTACGAGCAGTACTTC. It is translated as CSAWTGSYEQYF.